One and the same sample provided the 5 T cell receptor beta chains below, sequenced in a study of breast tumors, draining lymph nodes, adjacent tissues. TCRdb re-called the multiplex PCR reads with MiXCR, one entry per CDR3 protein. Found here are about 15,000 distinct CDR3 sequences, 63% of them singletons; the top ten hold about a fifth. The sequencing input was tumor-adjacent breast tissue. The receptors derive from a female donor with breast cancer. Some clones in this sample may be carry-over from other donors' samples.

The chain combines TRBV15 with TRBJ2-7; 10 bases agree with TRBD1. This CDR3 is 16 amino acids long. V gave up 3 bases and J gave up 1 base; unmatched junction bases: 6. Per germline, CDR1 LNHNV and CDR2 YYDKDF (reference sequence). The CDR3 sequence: CATSSLGTGDSYEQYF. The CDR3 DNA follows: TGTGCCACCAGCAGCCTCGGGACAGGGGATTCCTACGAGCAGTACTTC.

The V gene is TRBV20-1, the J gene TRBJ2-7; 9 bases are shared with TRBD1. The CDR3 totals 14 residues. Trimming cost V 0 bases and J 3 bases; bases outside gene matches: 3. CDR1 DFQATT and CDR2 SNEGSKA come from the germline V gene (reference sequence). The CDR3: CSARDGTGNYEQYF. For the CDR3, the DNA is TGCAGTGCTAGAGACGGGACAGGGAACTACGAGCAGTACTTC.

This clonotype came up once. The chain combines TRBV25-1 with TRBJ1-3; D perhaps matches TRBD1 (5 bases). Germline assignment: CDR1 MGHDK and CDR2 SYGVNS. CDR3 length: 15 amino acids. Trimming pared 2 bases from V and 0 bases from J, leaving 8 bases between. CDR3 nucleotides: TGTGCCAGCAGTGAAGCTGGGACCTCTGGAAACACCATATATTTT. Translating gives CASSEAGTSGNTIYF.

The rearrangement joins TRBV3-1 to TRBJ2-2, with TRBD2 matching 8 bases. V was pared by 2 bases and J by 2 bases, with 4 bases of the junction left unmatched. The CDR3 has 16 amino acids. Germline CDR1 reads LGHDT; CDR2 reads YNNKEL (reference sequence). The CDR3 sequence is CASSQSRTSNTGELFF. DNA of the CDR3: TGTGCCAGCAGCCAATCCCGGACTAGCAACACCGGGGAGCTGTTTTTT.

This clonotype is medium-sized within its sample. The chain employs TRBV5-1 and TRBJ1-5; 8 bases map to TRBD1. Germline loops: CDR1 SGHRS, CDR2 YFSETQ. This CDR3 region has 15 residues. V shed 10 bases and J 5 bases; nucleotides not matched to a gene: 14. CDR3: CAGSGTGLVYQPQHF. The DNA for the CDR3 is TGCGCCGGGTCGGGGACAGGCTTGGTTTATCAGCCCCAGCATTTT.